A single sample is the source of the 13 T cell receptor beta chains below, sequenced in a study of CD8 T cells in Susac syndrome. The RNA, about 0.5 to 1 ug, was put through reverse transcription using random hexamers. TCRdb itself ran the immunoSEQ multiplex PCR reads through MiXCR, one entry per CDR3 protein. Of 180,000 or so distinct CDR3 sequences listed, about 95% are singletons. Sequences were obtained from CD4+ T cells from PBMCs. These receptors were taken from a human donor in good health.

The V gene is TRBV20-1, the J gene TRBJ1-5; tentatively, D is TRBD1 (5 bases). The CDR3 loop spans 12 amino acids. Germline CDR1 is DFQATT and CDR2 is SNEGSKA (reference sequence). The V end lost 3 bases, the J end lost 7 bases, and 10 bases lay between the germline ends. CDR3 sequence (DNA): TGCAGTGCTAGGCCAGGGCAACAGCCCCAGCATTTT. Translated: CSARPGQQPQHF.

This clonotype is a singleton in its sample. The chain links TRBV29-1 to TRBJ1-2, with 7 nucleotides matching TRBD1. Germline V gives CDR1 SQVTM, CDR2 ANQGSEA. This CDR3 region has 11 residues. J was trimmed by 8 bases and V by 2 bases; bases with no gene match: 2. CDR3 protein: CSVEQGEGYTF. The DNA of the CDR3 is TGCAGCGTTGAACAGGGGGAAGGCTACACCTTC.

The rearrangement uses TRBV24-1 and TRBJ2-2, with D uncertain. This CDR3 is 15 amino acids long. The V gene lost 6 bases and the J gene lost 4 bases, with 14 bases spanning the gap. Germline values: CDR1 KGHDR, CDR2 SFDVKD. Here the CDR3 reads CATSSRYVSTGELFF. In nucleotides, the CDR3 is TGTGCCACCAGTTCGCGCTATGTTAGCACCGGGGAGCTGTTTTTT.

In nucleotides, the CDR3 is TGTGCCAGCAGCTTAATCGGCAGGGGAAGCACAGATACGCAGTATTTT. Translation gives CASSLIGRGSTDTQYF. This chain joins TRBV7-2 and TRBJ2-3; a possible D gene is TRBD1 (6 bases). The CDR3 loop spans 16 amino acids. V lost 2 bases, J lost 0 bases, and 12 bases lay in between. CDR1 and CDR2 from the germline V gene are SGHTA and FQGNSA. Together with reference TRBV7-2 and TRBJ2-3, the CDR3 gives the full variable domain: GAGVSQSPSNKVTEKGKDVELRCDPISGHTALYWYRQSLGQGLEFLIYFQGNSAPDKSGLPSDRFSAERTGGSVSTLTIQRTQQEDSAVYLCASSLIGRGSTDTQYFGPGTRLTVL.

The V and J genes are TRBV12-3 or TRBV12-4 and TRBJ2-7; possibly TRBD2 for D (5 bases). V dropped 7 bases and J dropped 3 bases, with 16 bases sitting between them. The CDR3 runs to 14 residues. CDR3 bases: TGTGCCAGCACCCTTTCCGACGGAGGCTACGAGCAGTACTTC. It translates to CASTLSDGGYEQYF.

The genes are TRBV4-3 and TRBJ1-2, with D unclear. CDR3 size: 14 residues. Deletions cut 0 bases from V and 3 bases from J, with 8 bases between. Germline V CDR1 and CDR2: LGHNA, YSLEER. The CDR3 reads CASSQDLKDYGYTF. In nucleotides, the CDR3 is TGCGCCAGCAGCCAAGATCTTAAGGACTATGGCTACACCTTC.

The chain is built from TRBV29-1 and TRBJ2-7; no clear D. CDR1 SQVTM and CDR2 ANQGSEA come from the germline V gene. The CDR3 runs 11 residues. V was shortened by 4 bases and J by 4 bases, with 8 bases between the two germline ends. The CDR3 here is CSVGTRYEQYF. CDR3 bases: TGCAGCGTTGGAACCAGGTACGAGCAGTACTTC.

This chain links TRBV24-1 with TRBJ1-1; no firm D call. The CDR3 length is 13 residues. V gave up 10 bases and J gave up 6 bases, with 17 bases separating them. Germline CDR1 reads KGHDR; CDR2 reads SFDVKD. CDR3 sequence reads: CATLPFGVAEAFF. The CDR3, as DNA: TGTGCCACTCTTCCGTTTGGGGTCGCTGAAGCTTTCTTT.

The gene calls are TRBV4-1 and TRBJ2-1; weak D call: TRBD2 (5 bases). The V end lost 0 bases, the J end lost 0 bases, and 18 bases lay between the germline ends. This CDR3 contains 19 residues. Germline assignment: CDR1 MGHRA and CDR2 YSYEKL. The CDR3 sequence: CASSQDLTSGGRSYNEQFF. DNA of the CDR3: TGCGCCAGCAGCCAAGATCTAACCTCGGGCGGGCGCTCCTACAATGAGCAGTTCTTC.

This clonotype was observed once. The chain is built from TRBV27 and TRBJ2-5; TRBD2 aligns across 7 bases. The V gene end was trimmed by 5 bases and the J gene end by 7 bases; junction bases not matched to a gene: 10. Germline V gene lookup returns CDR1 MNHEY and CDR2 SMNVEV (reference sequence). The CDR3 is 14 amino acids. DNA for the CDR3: TGTGCCAGCAGTGCTACTAGCGTCCGGGGGACCCAGTACTTC. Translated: CASSATSVRGTQYF.

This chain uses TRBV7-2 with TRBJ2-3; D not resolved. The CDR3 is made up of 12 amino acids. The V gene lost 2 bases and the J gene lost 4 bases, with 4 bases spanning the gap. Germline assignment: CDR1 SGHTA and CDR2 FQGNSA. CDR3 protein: CASSLQADTQYF. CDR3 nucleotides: TGTGCCAGCAGCTTACAAGCAGATACGCAGTATTTT.

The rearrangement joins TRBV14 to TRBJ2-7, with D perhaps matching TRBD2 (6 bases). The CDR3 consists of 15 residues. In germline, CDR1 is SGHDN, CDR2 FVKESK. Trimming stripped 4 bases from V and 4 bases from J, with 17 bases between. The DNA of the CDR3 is TGTGCCAGCAGCCGGCTCGGTAGCGGACCATACGAGCAGTACTTC. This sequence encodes CASSRLGSGPYEQYF.

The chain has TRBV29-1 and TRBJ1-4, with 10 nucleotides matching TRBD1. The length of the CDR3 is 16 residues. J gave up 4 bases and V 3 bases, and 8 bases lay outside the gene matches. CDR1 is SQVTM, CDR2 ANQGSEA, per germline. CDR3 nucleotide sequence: TGCAGCGTTGAGGGGACAGGGGCGTACGGTAATGAAAAACTGTTTTTT. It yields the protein CSVEGTGAYGNEKLFF. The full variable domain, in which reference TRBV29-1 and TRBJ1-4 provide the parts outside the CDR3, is SAVISQKPSRDICQRGTSLTIQCQVDSQVTMMFWYRQQPGQSLTLIATANQGSEATYESGFVIDKFPISRPNLTFSTLTVSNMSPEDSSIYLCSVEGTGAYGNEKLFFGSGTQLSVL.